The 21 T cell receptor beta chains listed next were all sequenced from one sample in a study of T cells in Graves' hyperthyroidism and ophthalmopathy. What was amplified from RNA transcripts were TCR beta CDR3 regions. First-round RT-PCR of the TCR CDR3 relied on the HTBI primer set. One entry per CDR3 protein results from TCRdb running MiXCR on the multiplex PCR reads. The sample lists approximately 590,000 distinct CDR3 sequences, around a sixth occurring once. Sequenced material: blood. These receptors were collected from a woman aged 30 to 39 with Graves' hyperthyroidism.

This clonotype was counted ten times or more. The rearrangement uses TRBV6-6 and TRBJ2-7; 9 nucleotides match TRBD2. CDR1 MNHNY and CDR2 SVGAGI come from the germline V gene (reference sequence). With 2 bases clipped from V and 3 bases from J, the junction kept 5 bases outside the gene matches. The CDR3 is 15 residues long. Written as DNA, the CDR3 is TGTGCCAGCAGTTACCGTCTAGCGGGAAACTACGAGCAGTACTTC. This translates into CASSYRLAGNYEQYF.

The CDR3 sequence: CASSLGQGVIGKNTGELFF. The CDR3, as DNA: TGTGCCAGCAGTTTGGGACAGGGGGTGATAGGAAAGAACACCGGGGAGCTGTTTTTT. V usage is TRBV28 and J usage is TRBJ2-2; TRBD1 matches at 11 bases. CDR3 length: 19 residues. The germline gives CDR1 MDHEN, CDR2 SYDVKM. V dropped 3 bases and J dropped 1; count of bases not matched to a gene: 10.

This clonotype was picked up many times. The chain uses TRBV20-1 and TRBJ2-4, with D perhaps matching TRBD1 (6 bases). The CDR3 loop spans 15 amino acids. Per the germline V gene, CDR1 is DFQATT and CDR2 is SNEGSKA (reference sequence). V lost 6 bases and J lost 0, with 15 bases in between. The CDR3 loop is CSAIGQTLAKNIQYF. The CDR3 DNA follows: TGCAGTGCCATTGGACAGACACTAGCCAAAAACATTCAGTACTTC.

In its sample, this clonotype was seen many times. The chain recombines TRBV12-3 or TRBV12-4 with TRBJ2-7; 11 bases are shared with TRBD2. The junction had 20 bases not matched to a gene; V was cut back by 5 bases and J by 5 bases. This CDR3 comprises 19 residues. The CDR3 region is CASSPDPGLAGGQADEQYF. The CDR3 DNA reads TGTGCCAGCAGTCCCGACCCGGGGCTAGCGGGAGGACAAGCTGACGAGCAGTACTTC.

The sample holds many counts of this clonotype. The genes are TRBV12-3 or TRBV12-4 and TRBJ2-7; 7 bases are a match to TRBD1. V shed 6 bases, J shed 3 bases, and the junction held 5 bases outside the gene matches. The CDR3 is 13 amino acids. CDR3 region: CASSPDRVYEQYF. The CDR3 DNA is TGTGCCAGCAGCCCTGACAGGGTCTACGAGCAGTACTTC.

The chain has TRBV20-1 and TRBJ1-6, with 9 nucleotides matching TRBD1. This CDR3 is 14 amino acids long. Germline V lookup: CDR1 DFQATT, CDR2 SNEGSKA (reference sequence). After removal of 3 bases from V and 9 bases from J, the junction contained 6 bases not matched to a gene. CDR3 DNA: TGCAGTGCTAGCCGGGACAGGGAAAGTTCACCCCTCCACTTT. As protein: CSASRDRESSPLHF.

The V call is TRBV10-3, the J call TRBJ2-5; TRBD2 agrees at 7 bases. CDR1 and CDR2 from the germline V gene are ENHRY and SYGVKD. CDR3 length: 13 amino acids. Trimming at V came to 5 bases and at J to 5 bases, leaving 5 bases not matched to a gene. CDR3 sequence (DNA): TGTGCCATCAGTCGACTAGCTCGGGAGACCCAGTACTTC. Translation gives CAISRLARETQYF.

This chain uses TRBV9 with TRBJ2-7; D gene ambiguous. Germline values: CDR1 SGDLS, CDR2 YYNGEE. The CDR3 covers 15 residues. The V gene lost 4 bases and the J gene lost 4 bases, with 18 bases spanning the gap. The CDR3 coding sequence is TGTGCCAGCAGCCGAGACACATACCAGTTTTACGAGCAGTACTTC. Encoded protein: CASSRDTYQFYEQYF.

This clonotype was counted many times. This chain links TRBV18 with TRBJ1-1; D gene uncertain. CDR1 and CDR2 from the germline V gene are KGHSH and LQKENI. Trimming removed 1 base from V and 4 bases from J, with 10 bases in between. The CDR3 runs 14 residues. The CDR3: CASSPQGWSTEAFF. The DNA for the CDR3 is TGTGCCAGCTCACCACAGGGTTGGAGCACTGAAGCTTTCTTT.

The sample holds a few counts of this clonotype. The genes are TRBV9 and TRBJ2-1, with D tentatively TRBD1 (6 bases). Trimming took 4 bases from V and 6 from J, leaving 11 bases between them. The length of the CDR3 is 13 residues. The germline V gene encodes CDR1 SGDLS and CDR2 YYNGEE. CDR3 bases: TGTGCCAGCAGCTCTCGGACAGTCAATGAGCAGTTCTTC. Amino acid sequence: CASSSRTVNEQFF.

This clonotype has ten or more counts. The rearrangement uses TRBV27 and TRBJ2-3, with 7 bases fitting TRBD2. CDR1 and CDR2 (germline): MNHEY, SMNVEV (reference sequence). The CDR3 consists of 15 residues. The ends lost 8 bases at V and 0 bases at J; junction bases unmatched: 8. CDR3 nucleotides: TGTGCCAGCCATGGGCTAGCGGATAGCACAGATACGCAGTATTTT. It is translated as CASHGLADSTDTQYF.

As for this clonotype: A clone one base away is much larger, so this may be a read error. V usage is TRBV20-1 and J usage is TRBJ2-7; 9 nucleotides align to TRBD1. The CDR3 is 13 residues long. V dropped 8 bases and J dropped 7; count of bases not matched to a gene: 12. CDR1 DFQATT and CDR2 SNEGSKA come from the germline V gene (reference sequence). The CDR3 DNA sequence: TGCAGTCCGGCGGAACAGGGGGCGGGGGAGCAGTACTTC. Protein product: CSPAEQGAGEQYF.

This chain joins TRBV6-6 and TRBJ2-7; 10 bases align to TRBD2. CDR1 MNHNY and CDR2 SVGAGI come from the germline V gene (reference sequence). With V trimmed by 0 bases and J by 3 bases, 2 bases remained unmatched. The CDR3 sequence is 15 residues long. CDR3 protein: CASSYSRTSGYEQYF. The CDR3 DNA reads as TGTGCCAGCAGTTACTCCCGGACTAGCGGCTACGAGCAGTACTTC.

The chain is built from TRBV27 and TRBJ2-5; D is unclear. The germline V and J ends were trimmed by 3 bases and 1 base, with 6 bases remaining between them. The V gene's germline CDR1 is MNHEY and CDR2 SMNVEV (reference sequence). The CDR3 is 13 amino acids. As DNA, the CDR3 is TGTGCCAGCAGTTTCTCCATCCAAGAGACCCAGTACTTC. Translated, it gives CASSFSIQETQYF.

This clonotype was counted at least ten times. The J gene is TRBJ2-1, the V gene TRBV11-2, with 11 bases lining up with TRBD2. The germline gives CDR1 SGHAT, CDR2 FQNNGV. V gave up 2 bases and J gave up 9 bases; unmatched junction bases: 6. The CDR3 runs 15 residues. Here the CDR3 reads CASSLQLAGAVEQFF. In DNA form, the CDR3 reads TGTGCCAGCAGCTTACAACTAGCGGGAGCGGTTGAGCAGTTCTTC.

The rearrangement joins TRBV27 to TRBJ2-7; TRBD2 agrees at 11 bases. The CDR3 totals 15 residues. V was pared by 0 bases and J by 6 bases, with 4 bases of the junction left unmatched. CDR1 and CDR2 (germline): MNHEY, SMNVEV (reference sequence). CDR3 sequence (DNA): TGTGCCAGCAGTTTATCCCTAGCGGGAGGACTCGAGCAGTACTTC. This translates into CASSLSLAGGLEQYF.

This clonotype has a handful of counts. The chain recombines TRBV4-1 with TRBJ1-2; 10 bases agree with TRBD1. CDR1 is MGHRA, CDR2 YSYEKL, per germline. Trimming cost V 8 bases and J 7 bases; bases outside gene matches: 10. The CDR3 sequence is 14 residues long. The CDR3: CASADGQGVGGYTF. The CDR3 DNA follows: TGCGCCAGCGCCGATGGACAGGGGGTGGGTGGCTACACCTTC.

The table lists this clonotype with a few counts. The junction shows a germline mismatch at one end, possibly a read error. This chain links TRBV18 with TRBJ2-3; no firm D call. Germline CDR1 and CDR2: KGHSH and LQKENI. This CDR3 has 15 amino acids. The CDR3 reads CASSRSQGLRDAQYF. As DNA, the CDR3 is TGTGCCAGCTCACGCAGTCAAGGTCTACGAGATGCGCAGTATTTT.

Ten or more counts support this clonotype. The chain links TRBV29-1 to TRBJ1-1; no definite D call. This CDR3 has 12 amino acids. Per germline, CDR1 SQVTM and CDR2 ANQGSEA. V lost 6 bases to trimming and J lost 0 bases, with 8 bases between them. This CDR3 reads CSVGELNTEAFF. CDR3 sequence (DNA): TGCAGCGTCGGAGAGTTGAACACTGAAGCTTTCTTT.

As for this clonotype: A much larger clone is a single base away; this may be a read error. This chain links TRBV11-2 with TRBJ2-1; D may be TRBD1 (6 bases). V was pared by 5 bases and J by 3 bases, with 14 bases between. Per germline, CDR1 SGHAT and CDR2 FQNNGV. CDR3 length: 15 residues. DNA for the CDR3: TGTGCCAGCAGCCCCCTGACAGGTTACTACAATGAGCAGTTCTTC. Residues: CASSPLTGYYNEQFF.

This clonotype was counted many times. The genes are TRBV20-1 and TRBJ1-2; D gene uncertain. Germline-derived CDR1 and CDR2 are DFQATT and SNEGSKA (reference sequence). V was clipped by 0 bases and J by 2 bases, with 7 bases between them. This CDR3 has 13 amino acids. This CDR3 reads CSARDWGNYGYTF. The CDR3 DNA reads as TGCAGTGCTAGAGATTGGGGAAACTATGGCTACACCTTC.